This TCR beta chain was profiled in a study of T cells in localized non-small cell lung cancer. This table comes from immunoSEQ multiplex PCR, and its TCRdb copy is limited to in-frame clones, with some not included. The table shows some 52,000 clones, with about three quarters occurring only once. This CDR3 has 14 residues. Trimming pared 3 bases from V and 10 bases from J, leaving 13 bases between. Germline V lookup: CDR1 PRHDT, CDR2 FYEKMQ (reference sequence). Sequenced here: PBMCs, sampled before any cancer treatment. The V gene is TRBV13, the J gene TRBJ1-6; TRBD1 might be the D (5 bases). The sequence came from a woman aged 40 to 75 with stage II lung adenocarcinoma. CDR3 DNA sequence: TGTGCCAGCAGCTTGGGCAGGGAAAGGTCACCCCTCCACTTT. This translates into CASSLGRERSPLHF.